The rows below give T cell receptor beta chains drawn from one sample of a study of Graves' ophthalmopathy and Graves' hyperthyroidism. TCRdb reanalysed the multiplex PCR reads using MiXCR and keeps one entry per CDR3 protein. Of some 250,000 distinct CDR3 sequences listed, roughly 50% were seen once; the top ten hold roughly 50%. Sequenced input: peripheral blood. The receptors were gathered from an adult man with Graves' ophthalmopathy. The conserved cysteine and the conserved F or W are not part of the CDR3 here. Each record gives: V gene, clone size, CDR3 protein. Size values are once, few and many counts, or a class for expanded clones, and some rows have none.

TRBV20-1 | few | SARVVGQGSDYGYT
TRBV14 | . | ASSQGLGAEAF
TRBV2 | few | ASSEFAGYNQPQH
TRBV14 | few | ASSQPGQGRDEQY
TRBV15 | . | ATSRDGTDEAF
TRBV29-1 | . | SVEERPRGIDYGYT
TRBV2 | few | ASSEALSDRRSYEQY
TRBV7-9 | . | ASTALQETQY
TRBV7-2 | . | ASSLAYGSSGNTIY
TRBV10-3 | . | AISVEDEQF
TRBV7-9 | . | ASSLGDSIDYGYT
TRBV7-2 | many | ASSVYEQY